This T cell receptor beta chain was recovered during a study of blood T cell repertoires in COVID-19. Looking at the study overall: Material from acute and convalescent COVID-19 was sourced from the United States, Italy and Spain. PBMCs, B-cell-depleted T cells, or T cells provided the cDNA or gDNA that made up the material.

The CDR3 runs to 13 residues. Germline assignment: CDR1 KGHSH and CDR2 LQKENI. V was cut by 3 bases and J by 3 bases, with 6 bases left in between. Under the authors' procedure: The authors estimated nucleated cell counts from reference gene primer amplification. Method: immunoSEQ multiplex PCR; TCRdb's copy keeps in-frame clones and lacks some. Clonal size and the V and J genes are those of that table, whereas D and trimming came from the DNA. The sample lists 240,000 or so clones; 88% were seen once. The receptor's source is a middle-aged woman who had recovered from COVID-19. The rearrangement links TRBV18 to TRBJ1-5, with D hard to call. The sequencing input was peripheral blood. The CDR3 is CASSPRDNQPQHF. CDR3 nucleotide sequence: TGTGCCAGCTCACCCCGGGACAATCAGCCCCAGCATTTT.